The rows below give T cell receptor beta chains drawn from one sample of a study of shared clonotypes between healthy human individuals. Some clones are missing from TCRdb's copy, which holds only in-frame ones; the method was immunoSEQ multiplex PCR. This sample has over a million clones, with 95% to 99% found just once. What was sequenced was naive CD4+ T cells sorted from blood. These receptors originate from a man between 25 and 39 years old in good health. The CDR3 runs from the conserved cysteine through the conserved F or W. Each record gives: clone size, J gene, V gene, D gene, CDR3 DNA, CDR3 protein. A D gene is named only where the DNA matches it firmly. Part of the rows lack a size; the others show once, few, many or a class for expanded clones.

size: .
J: TRBJ2-7
V: TRBV6-6
D: TRBD1
DNA: TGTGCCACAAGGACAGGGGCCTCCTACGAGCAGTACTTC
CDR3: CATRTGASYEQYF

size: .
J: TRBJ2-7
V: TRBV5-4
D: .
DNA: TGTGCCAGCAGCCCTGACGGGGGTCTGAGAACCTACGAGCAGTACTTC
CDR3: CASSPDGGLRTYEQYF

size: few
J: TRBJ2-7
V: TRBV5-1
D: TRBD1
DNA: TGCGCCAGCACCGAGTCCGGGACAGGGGACGAGCAGTACTTC
CDR3: CASTESGTGDEQYF

size: once
J: TRBJ2-5
V: TRBV14
D: .
DNA: TGTGCCAGCAGCCAAGATCTGGCGCCAATTGTAACCCAGTACTTC
CDR3: CASSQDLAPIVTQYF

size: .
J: TRBJ2-3
V: TRBV19
D: TRBD2
DNA: TGTGCCAGTAGTATGGGACTAGGCACAGATACGCAGTATTTT
CDR3: CASSMGLGTDTQYF

size: .
J: TRBJ1-3
V: TRBV27
D: .
DNA: TGTGCCAGCAGAAGACACAGCTCTGGAAACACCATATATTTT
CDR3: CASRRHSSGNTIYF

size: .
J: TRBJ1-3
V: TRBV5-5
D: TRBD1
DNA: TGTGCCAGCAGCAGATACAGGGGGCAAGGAAACACCATATATTTT
CDR3: CASSRYRGQGNTIYF

size: .
J: TRBJ2-7
V: TRBV28
D: TRBD1
DNA: TGTGCCAGCAGTTTCTCCAGGGACAGGGTTTACGAGCAGTACTTC
CDR3: CASSFSRDRVYEQYF

size: .
J: TRBJ2-5
V: TRBV28
D: TRBD1
DNA: TGTGCCAGCAGTTTGGATAACAGGGGGCACGGGACCCAGTACTTC
CDR3: CASSLDNRGHGTQYF

size: once
J: TRBJ2-2
V: TRBV27
D: TRBD2
DNA: TGTGCCAGCAGTAATAGCGGGAGGCCGGGCGGGGAGCTGTTTTTT
CDR3: CASSNSGRPGGELFF

size: .
J: TRBJ1-5
V: TRBV29-1
D: .
DNA: TGCAGCTCCGGGGGAGGTAGCAATCAGCCCCAGCATTTT
CDR3: CSSGGGSNQPQHF

size: .
J: TRBJ1-5
V: TRBV19
D: .
DNA: TGTGCCAGTAGTCCACAGGGTCGGAGCAATCAGCCCCAGCATTTT
CDR3: CASSPQGRSNQPQHF

size: .
J: TRBJ2-3
V: TRBV29-1
D: .
DNA: TGCAGCGTTGAGAGCCACCTGGGCACAGATACGCAGTATTTT
CDR3: CSVESHLGTDTQYF

size: .
J: TRBJ2-3
V: TRBV5-6
D: TRBD1
DNA: TGTGCCAGCAGCTTGGCGGGGGGACAGGGGTTTCCGGATACGCAGTATTTT
CDR3: CASSLAGGQGFPDTQYF

size: .
J: TRBJ2-6
V: TRBV27
D: .
DNA: TGTGCCAGCAGTTTAACAGGAGCTGGGGCCAACGTCCTGACTTTC
CDR3: CASSLTGAGANVLTF

size: .
J: TRBJ2-7
V: TRBV28
D: .
DNA: TGTGCCAGCAGTTTCTCCCGCTACGAGCAGTACTTC
CDR3: CASSFSRYEQYF

size: .
J: TRBJ2-5
V: TRBV18
D: .
DNA: TGTGCCAGCTCACCTCTGGGTTCGAGGCAAGAGACCCAGTACTTC
CDR3: CASSPLGSRQETQYF